These 10 T cell receptor beta chains were sequenced from one sample in a study of shared clonotypes between healthy human individuals. The table came from immunoSEQ multiplex PCR; TCRdb's copy has only in-frame clones and leaves some out. The table records about 1 million clones, around 76% of them present only once. The sample consisted of memory CD4+ T cells sorted from blood. As for subset: CD45RA-negative fraction. Receptor source: a man aged 18 to 30 in good health.

About this clone itself: The same CDR3 is also encoded by other DNA sequences in this sample. The gene calls are TRBV10-3 and TRBJ2-7; 9 bases line up with TRBD1. CDR3 length equals 14 residues. V gave up 0 bases and J gave up 3 bases; unmatched junction bases: 0. Germline-derived CDR1 and CDR2 are ENHRY and SYGVKD. The CDR3 sequence: CAISESGQGYEQYF. The CDR3, as DNA: TGTGCCATCAGTGAGTCGGGACAGGGCTACGAGCAGTACTTC.

Note on this clone: Additional DNA sequences in this sample encode the identical CDR3. The chain carries TRBV5-1 and TRBJ2-3; tentative D call: TRBD2 (6 bases). The CDR3 contains 14 residues. Trimming took off 1 base at V and 2 bases at J, with 8 bases between the two ends. CDR1 and CDR2 from the germline V gene are SGHRS and YFSETQ. The DNA of the CDR3 is TGCGCCAGCAGCTTGTCGGGACTCACAGATACGCAGTATTTT. Amino acids: CASSLSGLTDTQYF.

This clone was detected only once. The rearrangement links TRBV5-6 to TRBJ2-5, with D possibly TRBD2 on 6 matching bases. Germline-derived CDR1 and CDR2 are SGHDT and YYEEEE. The CDR3 is 14 residues long. V was pared by 4 bases and J by 2 bases, with 12 bases between. The CDR3 DNA reads TGTGCCAGCAGCGCGGGACGGAGACAAGAGACCCAGTACTTC. This sequence encodes CASSAGRRQETQYF.

This rearrangement joins TRBV10-3 to TRBJ2-5, with TRBD1 matching 7 bases. Per the germline V gene, CDR1 is ENHRY and CDR2 is SYGVKD. V trimming: 2 bases; J trimming: 7 bases; junction bases outside the gene matches: 4. The CDR3 is 13 amino acids. CDR3 sequence: CAISEDREGTQYF. For the CDR3, the DNA is TGTGCCATCAGTGAGGACAGGGAAGGGACCCAGTACTTC.

In its sample, this clone was seen once. The V gene is TRBV7-2, the J gene TRBJ2-2; 11 positions match TRBD2. V shed 5 bases and J 3 bases; nucleotides not matched to a gene: 11. Germline V gives CDR1 SGHTA, CDR2 FQGNSA. The CDR3 has 18 residues. The CDR3 sequence is CASSIGRAGLADTGELFF. The CDR3 region has the DNA TGTGCCAGCAGCATAGGCCGGGCGGGACTAGCGGACACCGGGGAGCTGTTTTTT.

J is TRBJ2-2 and V is TRBV5-4, with 8 bases fitting TRBD1. Germline-derived CDR1 and CDR2 are SGHNT and YYREEE (reference sequence). Trimming cost V 4 bases and J 4 bases; bases outside gene matches: 6. The length of the CDR3 is 15 residues. The CDR3 here is CASSPSGTGTGELFF. The CDR3 DNA sequence: TGTGCCAGCAGCCCTTCCGGGACAGGCACCGGGGAGCTGTTTTTT.

The chain has TRBV5-6 and TRBJ2-4; 8 positions agree with TRBD1. The germline gives CDR1 SGHDT, CDR2 YYEEEE. This CDR3 has 14 residues. Unmatched junction bases numbered 9, after V lost 4 bases and J lost 9 bases. The CDR3 bases are TGTGCCAGCAGCCCCAGGGGGCTAAGGGGCATTCAGTACTTC. Translated, it gives CASSPRGLRGIQYF.

This clone was seen a single time. This chain connects TRBV2 to TRBJ2-4; possibly TRBD1 for D (7 bases). Trimming pared 4 bases from V and 0 bases from J, leaving 13 bases between. The germline CDR1 and CDR2 sequences are SNHLY and FYNNEI. This CDR3 is 16 amino acids long. The CDR3 spells CASSAGAGGAKNIQYF. The CDR3 DNA reads TGTGCCAGCAGTGCGGGAGCAGGGGGAGCCAAAAACATTCAGTACTTC.

J is TRBJ1-2 and V is TRBV19, with D perhaps TRBD1 (5 bases). V dropped 5 bases and J dropped 7 bases, with 17 bases sitting between them. Looked up from germline, CDR1 is LNHDA and CDR2 is SQIVND (reference sequence). The CDR3 contains 14 residues. DNA of the CDR3: TGTGCCAGTAGTTCGAGAACTGGCGGGGCTGGCTACACCTTC. Residues: CASSSRTGGAGYTF.

This chain joins TRBV6-5 and TRBJ2-7; D is unclear. Germline loops: CDR1 MNHEY, CDR2 SVGAGI. Trimming removed 2 bases at V and 6 bases at J, with 14 bases between. The length of the CDR3 is 14 residues. The CDR3, as DNA: TGTGCCAGCAGTTACACTCCTACGACTGCCGAGCAGTACTTC. As protein: CASSYTPTTAEQYF.